This record concerns one TCR beta chain sequence. Per the germline V gene, CDR1 is SGHRS and CDR2 is YFSETQ. Trimming left V 2 bases short and J 0 bases short, with 12 bases between. The CDR3 is 16 residues long. Per the original methods: Reference gene primer amplification gave nucleated cell count estimates. Sequencing used immunoSEQ multiplex PCR; TCRdb keeps in-frame clones, though not all of them. V and J calls and clone size come straight from that table; D and trimming were deduced from the DNA. The sample has some 120,000 clones, 65% to 90% seen once. These data originate in a study of blood T cell repertoires in COVID-19. Study information: The United States, Italy and Spain were the sources of the acute and convalescent COVID-19 samples.

The sequencing input was peripheral blood. V and J are TRBV5-1 and TRBJ2-1, with D perhaps matching TRBD2 (5 bases). The receptor was isolated from an older man with active or convalescent COVID-19. The chain's CDR3 is CASSLSGLSSYNEQFF. The CDR3 DNA reads TGCGCCAGCAGCTTAAGCGGCCTGAGCTCCTACAATGAGCAGTTCTTC.